Below, 19 T cell receptor beta chains from the same sample are listed, as sequenced in a study of T cell repertoires in cytomegalovirus infection. From the reads, TCRdb called clonotypes with MiXCR, one entry per CDR3 protein. The data show some 800,000 distinct CDR3 sequences, 30% to 35% seen once. The antigens these receptors bind are not known. Source: cultured CD8+ T cells from PBMCs, taken from culture after CMV antigen stimulation. The receptors come from a human donor in good health (CMV status not recorded). Some clones in this sample may be carry-over from other donors' samples.

J is TRBJ2-3 and V is TRBV7-9; D might be TRBD2 (6 bases). V gave up 1 base and J gave up 4 bases, with 15 bases separating them. The V gene's germline CDR1 is SEHNR and CDR2 FQNEAQ (reference sequence). This CDR3 region has 16 residues. In DNA form, the CDR3 reads TGTGCCAGCAGCTTAGGGGGGGTCGGGGGAGCAGATACGCAGTATTTT. This codes for CASSLGGVGGADTQYF.

This clonotype appeared a few times. V is TRBV6-1 and J is TRBJ2-1; 10 bases fit TRBD2. V shed 5 bases and J 7 bases; nucleotides not matched to a gene: 8. The CDR3 has 15 amino acids. Per the germline V gene, CDR1 is MNHNS and CDR2 is SASEGT. CDR3 sequence: CASSPVERGGNEQFF. The CDR3, as DNA: TGTGCCAGCAGTCCTGTGGAGCGGGGGGGGAATGAGCAGTTCTTC.

Ten or more counts support this clonotype. The V gene is TRBV20-1, the J gene TRBJ2-1; D unresolved. Germline CDR1 DFQATT, CDR2 SNEGSKA (reference sequence). The CDR3 runs 16 residues. V dropped 1 base and J dropped 15 bases, with 28 bases sitting between them. The CDR3 spells CSARVPARTSTPLPFF. The CDR3 DNA reads TGCAGTGCTAGAGTGCCGGCACGAACGAGCACCCCACTACCGTTCTTC.

The CDR3 DNA reads as TGTGCCAGCTCGGACAGGGCGGGGGAGCAGTTCTTC. Its protein is CASSDRAGEQFF. The J gene is TRBJ2-1, the V gene TRBV18; the match to TRBD1 covers 8 bases. CDR1 and CDR2 (germline): KGHSH, LQKENI. The CDR3 is 12 amino acids. V lost 6 bases, J lost 10 bases, and 5 bases stayed unmatched. Supplemented by reference TRBV18 and TRBJ2-1, the full variable domain reads NAGVMQNPRHLVRRRGQEARLRCSPMKGHSHVYWYRQLPEEGLKFMVYLQKENIIDESGMPKERFSAEFPKEGPSILRIQQVVRGDSAAYFCASSDRAGEQFFGPGTRLTVL.

The rearrangement joins TRBV5-1 to TRBJ2-7, with 10 bases lining up with TRBD1. Germline CDR1 reads SGHRS; CDR2 reads YFSETQ. The CDR3 extends over 16 amino acids. V dropped 4 bases and J dropped 5; count of bases not matched to a gene: 12. CDR3 sequence reads: CASSPARTGGNDEQYF. Here the CDR3 DNA reads TGCGCCAGCAGCCCCGCTAGGACAGGGGGAAATGACGAGCAGTACTTC. Based on the CDR3 plus reference TRBV5-1 and TRBJ2-7, the full variable domain is KAGVTQTPRYLIKTRGQQVTLSCSPISGHRSVSWYQQTPGQGLQFLFEYFSETQRNKGNFPGRFSGRQFSNSRSEMNVSTLELGDSALYLCASSPARTGGNDEQYFGPGTRLTVT.

J is TRBJ2-2 and V is TRBV4-3, with D hard to call. Germline CDR1 reads LGHNA; CDR2 reads YSLEER. Trimming cost V 3 bases and J 8 bases, with 4 bases left between them. CDR3 length: 11 residues. The CDR3 bases are TGCGCCAGCAGCCACGTAGGGGAGCTGTTTTTT. This translates into CASSHVGELFF.

This chain links TRBV4-1 with TRBJ1-5; D gene unclear. With 0 bases removed from V and 4 bases from J, the gap between germline ends came to 7 bases. The germline gives CDR1 MGHRA, CDR2 YSYEKL. This CDR3 contains 14 residues. CDR3 residues: CASSQDPDNQPQHF. The CDR3 bases are TGCGCCAGCAGCCAAGATCCGGATAATCAGCCCCAGCATTTT.

The genes are TRBV6-2 or TRBV6-3 and TRBJ1-1; TRBD1 might be the D (5 bases). The CDR3 covers 15 residues. Per germline, CDR1 MNHEY and CDR2 SVGEGT. Trimming shortened V by 2 bases and J by 5 bases, and 15 bases separated the two germline ends. The DNA for the CDR3 is TGTGCCAGCAGTTACCAGGGAGCAGGGTGGACTGAAGCTTTCTTT. This translates into CASSYQGAGWTEAFF.

CDR3 sequence (DNA): TGTGCCAGCAGATCGGGGGCCGGGACTGAAGCTTTCTTT. The encoded protein is CASRSGAGTEAFF. This chain joins TRBV25-1 and TRBJ1-1; D is possibly TRBD1 (6 bases). Germline CDR1 MGHDK, CDR2 SYGVNS. Trimming cost V 6 bases and J 5 bases, with 13 bases left between them. This CDR3 has 13 amino acids.

CDR3 protein: CASSVERQGLTEDYGYTF. The CDR3 bases are TGTGCCAGCAGCGTAGAGCGCCAAGGACTCACGGAGGACTATGGCTACACCTTC. The chain uses TRBV9 and TRBJ1-2; D gene ambiguous. Germline CDR1 SGDLS, CDR2 YYNGEE. V dropped 0 bases and J dropped 3 bases, with 21 bases sitting between them. The CDR3 has 18 amino acids.

As regards this clonotype: At one end the junction does not follow the germline gene, possibly because of a read error. The chain joins TRBV5-5 to TRBJ1-5; the D is unclear. The CDR3 is made up of 14 amino acids. Germline CDR1 reads SGHKS; CDR2 reads YYEKEE (reference sequence). The CDR3 region has the DNA TGTCCCAGCAGCTCCTCATTGGGCAATCAGCCCCAGCATTTT. Protein sequence: CPSSSSLGNQPQHF.

At least ten counts were recorded for this clonotype. The CDR3: CASSHPGRGSHEQYF. The CDR3 DNA reads TGTGCCAGCAGCCATCCCGGGCGGGGATCCCACGAGCAGTACTTC. The chain employs TRBV7-9 and TRBJ2-7, with D possibly matching TRBD2 (6 bases). This CDR3 has 15 amino acids. V lost 5 bases and J 5 bases, leaving 19 bases between the germline ends. CDR1 is SEHNR, CDR2 FQNEAQ, per germline (reference sequence).

This clonotype was observed a few times. The gene calls are TRBV27 and TRBJ1-2; a weak D match, TRBD1 (6 bases). Trimming pared 2 bases from V and 3 bases from J, leaving 13 bases between. The CDR3 has 15 amino acids. CDR1 is MNHEY, CDR2 SMNVEV, per germline (reference sequence). The CDR3 sequence: CASSLDGGGHYGYTF. CDR3 sequence (DNA): TGTGCCAGCAGTTTAGACGGGGGCGGCCACTATGGCTACACCTTC.

This clonotype was counted between two and nine times. This rearrangement joins TRBV5-6 to TRBJ1-1, with D possibly TRBD1 on 5 matching bases. The germline V gene encodes CDR1 SGHDT and CDR2 YYEEEE. The CDR3 extends over 14 amino acids. V was shortened by 5 bases and J by 6 bases, with 17 bases between the two germline ends. The CDR3 spells CASRPRDRLAEAFF. The CDR3 nucleotides read TGTGCCAGCAGACCTCGGGACCGGCTCGCTGAAGCTTTCTTT. The variable domain in full, with the rest retrieved from reference TRBV5-6 and TRBJ1-1, is DAGVTQSPTHLIKTRGQQVTLRCSPKSGHDTVSWYQQALGQGPQFIFQYYEEEERQRGNFPDRFSGHQFPNYSSELNVNALLLGDSALYLCASRPRDRLAEAFFGQGTRLTVV.

This clonotype has more than one count but fewer than ten. CDR3: CASSEERRWELFF. The CDR3 DNA sequence: TGTGCCAGCAGTGAAGAGAGACGGTGGGAGCTGTTTTTT. The genes are TRBV6-1 and TRBJ2-2; unclear D gene. The germline V gene has CDR1 MNHNS and CDR2 SASEGT. V lost 1 base and J lost 9, with 9 bases in between. The CDR3 has 13 amino acids.

This clonotype was detected only a few times. The rearrangement links TRBV12-3 or TRBV12-4 to TRBJ2-5; TRBD2 matches 9 bases. V shed 8 bases and J 4 bases; nucleotides not matched to a gene: 14. The CDR3 has 16 residues. CDR3 DNA: TGTGCCAGCGGAGGGGGGGCGGGGGGGCCTCTAGAGACCCAGTACTTC. Translation gives CASGGGAGGPLETQYF.

The rearrangement joins TRBV5-5 to TRBJ2-3; 7 bases line up with TRBD1. The V gene end was trimmed by 4 bases and the J gene end by 0 bases; junction bases not matched to a gene: 5. The CDR3 consists of 15 residues. Germline CDR1 is SGHKS and CDR2 is YYEKEE (reference sequence). The CDR3 DNA reads TGTGCCAGCAGCGTGGGACAGAGTAGCACAGATACGCAGTATTTT. Translation: CASSVGQSSTDTQYF. The variable domain in full, with the rest retrieved from reference TRBV5-5 and TRBJ2-3, is DAGVTQSPTHLIKTRGQQVTLRCSPISGHKSVSWYQQVLGQGPQFIFQYYEKEERGRGNFPDRFSARQFPNYSSELNVNALLLGDSALYLCASSVGQSSTDTQYFGPGTRLTVL.

To note about this clonotype: Since a much larger clone is just one base distant, this may be a read error. The J gene is TRBJ2-1, the V gene TRBV7-2; 10 bases map to TRBD2. The CDR3 runs to 17 residues. Germline CDR1 SGHTA, CDR2 FQGNSA. Written as DNA, the CDR3 is TGTGCCAGCAGCTTAGGGGGTGGGACTAGCGCCTACAATGAGCAGATCTTC. This codes for CASSLGGGTSAYNEQIF.

This clonotype has a count of ten or more. The chain couples TRBV7-8 to TRBJ2-2; D perhaps matches TRBD2 (6 bases). This CDR3 comprises 16 residues. V was cut by 3 bases and J by 2 bases, with 13 bases left in between. Per the germline V gene, CDR1 is SGHVS and CDR2 is FQNEAQ. The CDR3 DNA sequence: TGTGCCAGCAGCTTTTTGGAGGGCCATAACACCGGGGAGCTGTTTTTT. It yields the protein CASSFLEGHNTGELFF.